Below are 17 T cell receptor beta chains sequenced from a single sample in a study of graft-versus-host responses after intestinal transplantation (dated by TCRdb to the early 2020s). The method behind the library was the immunoSEQ multiplex PCR assay. The immuneACCESS repertoire file appears here via TCRdb, limited to in-frame rearrangements. These files lack a portion of the clones; in checked studies, under half of the deficit traces to unresolved V genes, and the cause of the others is not known. This sample is represented by tens of thousands of clones; roughly 95% of them were singletons. In total, the top ten clones hold roughly 0.58% of the sample. The sample's time point, from its label and the paper: cells obtained before transplantation from donor or recipient. Their antigens remain unidentified. The input for sequencing was unstimulated CD8+ T cells sorted from spleen or lymph node cells, taken before transplant. Receptors originate from a human donor who was the organ donor for an intestinal transplant.

The V and J genes are TRBV6-4 and TRBJ2-1, with D possibly called TRBD1 or TRBD2 (5 bases each). CDR1 and CDR2 from the germline V gene are MRHNA and SNTAGT. V lost 6 bases and J 11 bases, leaving 20 bases between the germline ends. The CDR3 has 14 residues. The CDR3 loop is CASSAVMSGRKQFF. The CDR3 DNA reads TGTGCCAGCAGCGCGGTAATGTCGGGGCGGAAGCAGTTCTTC.

This chain uses TRBV5-6 with TRBJ2-7, with 7 bases fitting TRBD1. The ends lost 4 bases at V and 3 bases at J; junction bases unmatched: 13. Germline loops: CDR1 SGHDT, CDR2 YYEEEE. CDR3 length: 16 residues. CDR3 DNA: TGTGCCAGCAGCGTGGGGACAGTCAGAATTATCTACGAGCAGTACTTC. Translating gives CASSVGTVRIIYEQYF.

The chain combines TRBV4-1 with TRBJ1-2; TRBD1 matches at 9 bases. CDR3 length: 15 residues. Germline CDR1 is MGHRA and CDR2 is YSYEKL. The ends lost 4 bases at V and 2 bases at J; junction bases unmatched: 5. Here the CDR3 DNA reads TGCGCCAGCAGCCCGAACGGACAGGGGAACTATGGCTACACCTTC. This encodes CASSPNGQGNYGYTF.

The chain links TRBV4-3 to TRBJ1-2, with a tentative D call TRBD1 (6 bases). This CDR3 region has 15 residues. Germline CDR1 reads LGHNA; CDR2 reads YSLEER. The ends were cut back, 1 base at V and 3 bases at J, with 12 bases in the middle. The CDR3 DNA sequence: TGCGCCAGCAGCCAAGGGGGGGCTCGCGACTATGGCTACACCTTC. Translating it yields CASSQGGARDYGYTF.

The chain has TRBV7-9 and TRBJ1-1, with D uncertain. Germline CDR1 SEHNR, CDR2 FQNEAQ (reference sequence). V was cut by 1 base and J by 0 bases, with 9 bases left in between. The CDR3 length is 15 residues. The CDR3 DNA is TGTGCCAGCAGCTTAGTTGGGGTCCTGAACACTGAAGCTTTCTTT. This codes for CASSLVGVLNTEAFF.

In its sample, this clone was seen once. The chain recombines TRBV15 with TRBJ2-7; TRBD2 agrees at 7 bases. Germline V gene data show CDR1 as LNHNV and CDR2 as YYDKDF (reference sequence). After removal of 3 bases from V and 3 bases from J, the junction contained 11 bases not matched to a gene. This CDR3 has 16 residues. CDR3 region: CATSRPLERGLYEQYF. CDR3 in DNA: TGTGCCACCAGCAGGCCCCTTGAGCGGGGTCTCTACGAGCAGTACTTC.

The V and J genes are TRBV7-9 and TRBJ2-7; D is perhaps TRBD1 or TRBD2 (6 bases each). CDR1 and CDR2 from the germline V gene are SEHNR and FQNEAQ (reference sequence). The V end lost 3 bases, the J end lost 5 bases, and 11 bases lay between the germline ends. This CDR3 is 13 amino acids long. The CDR3 sequence: CASSLGGWDEQYF. The CDR3 DNA is TGTGCCAGCAGCTTGGGGGGCTGGGACGAGCAGTACTTC.

This clone was found once. This sequence joins TRBV6-6 and TRBJ2-3; no clear D gene. This CDR3 is built from 13 residues. Trimming stripped 6 bases from V and 8 bases from J, with 15 bases between. Germline values: CDR1 MNHNY, CDR2 SVGAGI (reference sequence). In DNA, the CDR3 is TGTGCCAGCAGCCCGGGCGGTGTCGGTACGCAGTATTTT. It translates to CASSPGGVGTQYF.

J is TRBJ2-7 and V is TRBV7-2; 10 bases fit TRBD2. This CDR3 contains 14 residues. J was trimmed by 4 bases and V by 3 bases; bases with no gene match: 3. The germline CDR1 and CDR2 sequences are SGHTA and FQGNSA. CDR3 DNA sequence: TGTGCCAGCAGCTTCGGAGCGGGGGGGTACGAGCAGTACTTC. This encodes CASSFGAGGYEQYF. Drawing the rest from reference TRBV7-2 and TRBJ2-7, the complete variable domain is GAGVSQSPSNKVTEKGKDVELRCDPISGHTALYWYRQSLGQGLEFLIYFQGNSAPDKSGLPSDRFSAERTGGSVSTLTIQRTQQEDSAVYLCASSFGAGGYEQYFGPGTRLTVT.

CDR3 DNA: TGCGCCAGCAGCATCGGTGCGGGATCACCCCTCCACTTT. It codes for CASSIGAGSPLHF. The chain carries TRBV10-2 and TRBJ1-6; D is ambiguous. The CDR3 is 13 residues long. V was shortened by 6 bases and J by 10 bases, with 13 bases between the two germline ends. Germline lookup yields CDR1 WSHSY and CDR2 SAAADI.

The chain is built from TRBV30 and TRBJ2-2; no reliable D call. The V and J ends lost 0 bases and 1 base respectively, with 6 bases between them. This CDR3 has 14 amino acids. Germline values: CDR1 GTSNPN, CDR2 SVGIG (reference sequence). Written as DNA, the CDR3 is TGTGCCTGGAGTGTAATAGAGAACACCGGGGAGCTGTTTTTT. Protein: CAWSVIENTGELFF.

This sequence joins TRBV9 and TRBJ2-5, with no clear D. Trimming took off 0 bases at V and 0 bases at J, with 9 bases between the two ends. CDR1 is SGDLS and CDR2 is YYNGEE in the germline V gene. The CDR3 is 15 amino acids. CDR3 amino acids: CASSVDGEYQETQYF. Written as DNA, the CDR3 is TGTGCCAGCAGCGTAGATGGCGAGTACCAAGAGACCCAGTACTTC.

This chain joins TRBV7-6 and TRBJ2-2; 7 bases align to TRBD2. Looked up from germline, CDR1 is SGHVS and CDR2 is FNYEAQ. The ends lost 1 base at V and 3 bases at J; junction bases unmatched: 8. The CDR3 totals 17 residues. In DNA form, the CDR3 reads TGTGCCAGCAGCTTAGAAGGGGAGCGGGGCGACACCGGGGAGCTGTTTTTT. Amino acids: CASSLEGERGDTGELFF.

The chain combines TRBV27 with TRBJ2-2, with D tentatively TRBD2 (6 bases). V dropped 7 bases and J dropped 8 bases, with 26 bases sitting between them. Germline values: CDR1 MNHEY, CDR2 SMNVEV (reference sequence). The CDR3 length is 17 residues. CDR3 sequence reads: CASTPEPYGGEMGELFF. The CDR3 coding sequence is TGTGCCAGCACCCCCGAGCCTTACGGGGGTGAAATGGGGGAGCTGTTTTTT.

Remarks on this clone: One junction end does not reproduce the germline sequence, and a read error may be involved. The chain employs TRBV18 and TRBJ2-5; 8 bases align to TRBD2. The CDR3 runs 14 residues. Germline loops: CDR1 KGHSH, CDR2 LQKENI. CDR3 protein: CASSEAGAEEAQYF. The CDR3 DNA reads as TGTGCCAGCTCAGAAGCGGGGGCGGAAGAGGCCCAGTACTTC.

This chain joins TRBV6-1 and TRBJ1-1; D is undetermined. The CDR3 runs to 13 residues. V was cut by 2 bases and J by 2 bases, with 6 bases left in between. The germline V gene has CDR1 MNHNS and CDR2 SASEGT. The CDR3 protein is CASSEKGNTEAFF. The CDR3, as DNA: TGTGCCAGCAGTGAAAAAGGAAACACTGAAGCTTTCTTT.

The V and J genes are TRBV7-2 and TRBJ2-5; D remains unclear. Germline values: CDR1 SGHTA, CDR2 FQGNSA. This CDR3 has 15 residues. With 4 bases removed from V and 1 base from J, the gap between germline ends came to 13 bases. DNA of the CDR3: TGTGCCAGCAGCTATGACCAGGTCTTCCAAGAGACCCAGTACTTC. It translates to CASSYDQVFQETQYF.